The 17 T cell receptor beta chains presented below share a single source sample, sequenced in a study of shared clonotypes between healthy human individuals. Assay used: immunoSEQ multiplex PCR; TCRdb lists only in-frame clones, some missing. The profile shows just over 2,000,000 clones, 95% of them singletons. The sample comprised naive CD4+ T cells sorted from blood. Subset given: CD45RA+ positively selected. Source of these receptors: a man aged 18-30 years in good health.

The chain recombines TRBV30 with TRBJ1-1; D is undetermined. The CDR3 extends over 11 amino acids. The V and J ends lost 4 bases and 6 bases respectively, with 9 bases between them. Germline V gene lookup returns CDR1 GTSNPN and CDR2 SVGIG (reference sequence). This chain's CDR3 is CAWMEAPEAFF. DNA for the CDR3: TGTGCCTGGATGGAGGCCCCTGAAGCTTTCTTT. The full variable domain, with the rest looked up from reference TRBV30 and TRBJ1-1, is SQTIHQWPATLVQPVGSPLSLECTVEGTSNPNLYWYRQAAGRGLQLLFYSVGIGQISSEVPQNLSASRPQDRQFILSSKKLLLSDSGFYLCAWMEAPEAFFGQGTRLTVV.

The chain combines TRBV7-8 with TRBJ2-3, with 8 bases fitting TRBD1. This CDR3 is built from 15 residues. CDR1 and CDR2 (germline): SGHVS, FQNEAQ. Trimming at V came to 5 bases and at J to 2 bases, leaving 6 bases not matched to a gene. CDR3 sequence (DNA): TGTGCCAGCAGCCTTTGGGACAGGCCCACAGATACGCAGTATTTT. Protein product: CASSLWDRPTDTQYF.

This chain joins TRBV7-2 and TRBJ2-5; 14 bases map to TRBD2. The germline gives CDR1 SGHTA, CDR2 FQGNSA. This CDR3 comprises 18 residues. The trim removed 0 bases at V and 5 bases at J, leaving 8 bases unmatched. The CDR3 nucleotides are TGTGCCAGCAGCTTAGCGAAGGGACTAGCGGGAGAGGCTGAGACCCAGTACTTC. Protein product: CASSLAKGLAGEAETQYF.

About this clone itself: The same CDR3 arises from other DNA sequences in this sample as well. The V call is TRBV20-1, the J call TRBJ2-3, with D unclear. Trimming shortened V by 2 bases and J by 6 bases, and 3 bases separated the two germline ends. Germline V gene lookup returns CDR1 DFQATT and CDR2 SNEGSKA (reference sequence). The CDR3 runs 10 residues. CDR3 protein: CSARSDTQYF. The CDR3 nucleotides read TGCAGTGCTAGATCGGATACGCAGTATTTT.

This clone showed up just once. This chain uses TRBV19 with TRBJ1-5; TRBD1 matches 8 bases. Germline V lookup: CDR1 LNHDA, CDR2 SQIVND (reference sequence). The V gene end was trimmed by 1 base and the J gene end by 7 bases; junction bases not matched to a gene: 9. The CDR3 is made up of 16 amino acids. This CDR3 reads CASSIASGGLGQPQHF. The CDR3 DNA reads TGTGCCAGTAGTATAGCTTCAGGGGGCCTTGGACAGCCCCAGCATTTT.

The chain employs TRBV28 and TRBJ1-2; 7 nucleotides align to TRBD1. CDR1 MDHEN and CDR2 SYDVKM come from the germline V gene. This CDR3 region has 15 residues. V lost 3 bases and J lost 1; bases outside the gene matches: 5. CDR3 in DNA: TGTGCCAGCAGTTTGGTAGACAGGGATAACTATGGCTACACCTTC. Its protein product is CASSLVDRDNYGYTF.

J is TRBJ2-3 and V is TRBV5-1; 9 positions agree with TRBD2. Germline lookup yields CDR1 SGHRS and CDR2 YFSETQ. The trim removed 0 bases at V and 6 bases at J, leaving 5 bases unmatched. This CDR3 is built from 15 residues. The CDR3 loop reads CASSLGGRGLDTQYF. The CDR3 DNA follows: TGCGCCAGCAGCTTGGGCGGGAGGGGATTGGATACGCAGTATTTT.

The CDR3 loop reads CASSTADRSNYGYTF. Written as DNA, the CDR3 is TGTGCCAGCAGCACCGCGGACAGGTCTAACTATGGCTACACCTTC. The V and J genes are TRBV5-4 and TRBJ1-2; TRBD1 aligns across 7 bases. The CDR3 consists of 15 residues. Germline V CDR1 and CDR2: SGHNT, YYREEE (reference sequence). V was pared by 4 bases and J by 0 bases, with 6 bases of the junction left unmatched.

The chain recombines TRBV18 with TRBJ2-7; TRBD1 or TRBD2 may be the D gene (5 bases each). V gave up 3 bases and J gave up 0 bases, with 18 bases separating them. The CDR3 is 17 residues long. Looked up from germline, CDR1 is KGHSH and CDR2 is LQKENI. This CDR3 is CASSPSFHGTNSYEQYF. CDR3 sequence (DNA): TGTGCCAGCTCACCTTCCTTCCACGGGACCAACTCCTACGAGCAGTACTTC. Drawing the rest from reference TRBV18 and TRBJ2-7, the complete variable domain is NAGVMQNPRHLVRRRGQEARLRCSPMKGHSHVYWYRQLPEEGLKFMVYLQKENIIDESGMPKERFSAEFPKEGPSILRIQQVVRGDSAAYFCASSPSFHGTNSYEQYFGPGTRLTVT.

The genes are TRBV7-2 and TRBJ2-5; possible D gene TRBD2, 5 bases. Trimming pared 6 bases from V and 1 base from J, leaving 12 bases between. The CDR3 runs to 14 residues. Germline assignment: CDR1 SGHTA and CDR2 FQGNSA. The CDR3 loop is CASRKAAIQETQYF. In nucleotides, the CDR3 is TGTGCCAGCAGAAAAGCGGCAATCCAAGAGACCCAGTACTTC.

The CDR3 sequence: CASKKTGDYGYTF. CDR3 DNA: TGTGCCAGTAAAAAAACAGGGGACTATGGCTACACCTTC. The chain uses TRBV19 and TRBJ1-2; 7 positions agree with TRBD1. The CDR3 loop spans 13 amino acids. With V trimmed by 7 bases and J by 3 bases, 5 bases remained unmatched. Germline V lookup: CDR1 LNHDA, CDR2 SQIVND (reference sequence).

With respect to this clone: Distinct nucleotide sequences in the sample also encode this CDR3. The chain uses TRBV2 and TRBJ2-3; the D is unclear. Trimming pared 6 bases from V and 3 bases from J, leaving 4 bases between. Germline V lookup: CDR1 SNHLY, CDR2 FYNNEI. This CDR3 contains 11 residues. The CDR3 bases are TGTGCCAGCAGGCAGACAGATACGCAGTATTTT. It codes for CASRQTDTQYF.

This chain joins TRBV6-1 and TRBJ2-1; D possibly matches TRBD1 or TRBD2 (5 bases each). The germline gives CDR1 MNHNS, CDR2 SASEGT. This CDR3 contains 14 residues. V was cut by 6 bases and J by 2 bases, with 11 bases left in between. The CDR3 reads CASRVGTAYNEQFF. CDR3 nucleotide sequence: TGTGCCAGCAGGGTCGGGACGGCCTACAATGAGCAGTTCTTC.

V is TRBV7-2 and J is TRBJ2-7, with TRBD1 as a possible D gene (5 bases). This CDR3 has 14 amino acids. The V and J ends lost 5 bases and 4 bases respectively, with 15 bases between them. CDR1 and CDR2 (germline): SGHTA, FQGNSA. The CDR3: CASSPPYGAYEQYF. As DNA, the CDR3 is TGTGCCAGCAGCCCCCCCTATGGGGCGTACGAGCAGTACTTC.

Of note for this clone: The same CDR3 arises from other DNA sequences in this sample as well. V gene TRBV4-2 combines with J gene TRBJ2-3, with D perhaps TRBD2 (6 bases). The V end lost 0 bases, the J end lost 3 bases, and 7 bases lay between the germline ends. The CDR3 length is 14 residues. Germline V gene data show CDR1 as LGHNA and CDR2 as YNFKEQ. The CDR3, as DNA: TGTGCCAGCAGCCAAGATCGGGGGACAGATACGCAGTATTTT. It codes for CASSQDRGTDTQYF.

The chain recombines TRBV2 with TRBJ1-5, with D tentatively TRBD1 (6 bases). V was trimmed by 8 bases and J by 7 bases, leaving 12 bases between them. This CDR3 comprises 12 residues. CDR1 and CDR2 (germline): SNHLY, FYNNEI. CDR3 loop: CASAQGGQPQHF. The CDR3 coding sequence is TGTGCCAGCGCACAGGGTGGACAGCCCCAGCATTTT.

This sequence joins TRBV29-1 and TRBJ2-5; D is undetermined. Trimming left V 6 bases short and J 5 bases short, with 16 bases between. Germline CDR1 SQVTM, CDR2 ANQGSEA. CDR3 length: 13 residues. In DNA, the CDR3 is TGCAGCGTCGGGCCCTCCGTATCTGAGACCCAGTACTTC. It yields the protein CSVGPSVSETQYF.